This T cell receptor beta chain was retrieved from a study of post-analysis software for immune sequencing data. At the level of the study: As for disease course, relapsing-remitting, secondary progressive and progressive-relapsing multiple sclerosis were all included. General study results and limits: Relative to controls, patients had 4 or 5 TRBV segments at higher frequency, with TRBV5-6, TRBV5-1 and TRBV20-1 among these. Clustering by F measure revealed strong co-clustering among samples prepared together in one batch. Controls significantly exceeded multiple sclerosis patients in normalized Chao1 diversity.

With respect to this clonotype: The antigen remains undetermined.

Deletions cut 1 base from V and 1 base from J, with 7 bases between. CDR1 and CDR2 from the germline V gene are SGHDN and FVKESK. CDR3 length: 15 amino acids. The library was made from cDNA and included unique molecular identifiers. Each batch of 1 to 10 million T cells produced roughly 0.5 million cDNA molecules. TCRdb processed the PCR reads anew with MiXCR; each CDR3 protein has one entry. The sample yields about 760,000 distinct CDR3 sequences, roughly 30% seen once. The chain joins TRBV14 to TRBJ2-2; the D is unclear. The sample comprised blood. The clonotype originates from a girl aged 5 to 17 with multiple sclerosis. DNA of the CDR3: TGTGCCAGCAGCCAAGTTGGGGTGAACACCGGGGAGCTGTTTTTT. Translated, it gives CASSQVGVNTGELFF.